This TCR beta chain was documented in a study of response to subunit inactivated influenza vaccine. This CDR3 is built from 16 residues. V shed 4 bases and J 0 bases; nucleotides not matched to a gene: 9. Germline V CDR1 and CDR2: MNHEY, SVGEGT. MiXCR, applied by TCRdb to the RT-PCR reads, yields one record per CDR3 protein. The sample comprises around 600,000 distinct CDR3 sequences, roughly 10% of which are singletons, and approximately 10% rests with the top ten. These records were also assigned to another study, of T cells expressing NK-cell markers. As reported in that work: UMIs were included in TCR beta cDNA generated by 5'RACE template switching.

The sample in question was PBMCs from blood, obtained on the day of vaccination. This sequence was found in a man aged 50-60 years who received an inactivated influenza vaccine. The rearrangement uses TRBV6-2 or TRBV6-3 and TRBJ2-7; TRBD1 agrees at 7 bases. This chain's CDR3 is CASSFHRGGLSYEQYF. CDR3 DNA: TGTGCCAGCAGTTTTCACAGGGGTGGCCTCTCCTACGAGCAGTACTTC.